A single sample gave rise to the 3 T cell receptor beta chains below, sequenced in a study of OX40 agonist ivuxolimab in advanced cancers. Clones were read by immunoSEQ multiplex PCR, and TCRdb kept only the in-frame ones, dropping some. Of around 130,000 clones in the sample, 90% to 95% were seen once. The sequencing used CD4+ or CD8+ T cells sorted from blood, collected in a trial of the OX40 agonist ivuxolimab. Receptor source: an adult with an advanced solid tumor such as melanoma, head and neck, liver or kidney cancer.

A single count supports this clone. V usage is TRBV6-5 and J usage is TRBJ2-1; TRBD1 agrees at 8 bases. The junction had 9 bases not matched to a gene; V was cut back by 7 bases and J by 4 bases. Germline CDR1 reads MNHEY; CDR2 reads SVGAGI. The CDR3 is 15 amino acids. CDR3 nucleotides: TGTGCCAGCACCCAGCTAGGGACAGGATACAATGAGCAGTTCTTC. Its protein product is CASTQLGTGYNEQFF.

This clone was recorded only once. The chain has TRBV28 and TRBJ2-7; D possibly corresponds to TRBD2 (5 bases). Trimming pared 2 bases from V and 2 bases from J, leaving 10 bases between. The CDR3 extends over 14 amino acids. Per germline, CDR1 MDHEN and CDR2 SYDVKM. CDR3 amino acids: CASSLRGPAYEQYF. CDR3 in DNA: TGTGCCAGCAGTTTAAGAGGGCCAGCCTACGAGCAGTACTTC. Full variable domain (remainder filled in from reference TRBV28 and TRBJ2-7): DVKVTQSSRYLVKRTGEKVFLECVQDMDHENMFWYRQDPGLGLRLIYFSYDVKMKEKGDIPEGYSVSREKKERFSLILESASTNQTSMYLCASSLRGPAYEQYFGPGTRLTVT.

V usage is TRBV25-1 and J usage is TRBJ2-1; weak D call: TRBD1 (6 bases). From germline, CDR1 is MGHDK and CDR2 SYGVNS. The CDR3 has 16 amino acids. With 2 bases removed from V and 0 bases from J, the gap between germline ends came to 11 bases. The CDR3 reads CASSETGMSSYNEQFF. In DNA, the CDR3 is TGTGCCAGCAGTGAAACAGGGATGAGCTCCTACAATGAGCAGTTCTTC.